The sequence of this TCR beta chain was determined in a study of blood T cell repertoires in COVID-19. Researchers sorted participants into cohorts using their self-reported clinical history. Original methodology: Reference gene primer amplification yielded estimated nucleated cell counts. Data came from immunoSEQ multiplex PCR; TCRdb stores just in-frame clones and leaves some out. V, J and clone size were drawn from that table, and D and trimming were deduced from the DNA. Seen here are more than 300,000 clones, over 75% observed once, and the top ten hold 3.5% to 5%. Sequences were obtained from PBMCs or T cells enriched from blood (not recorded which). This TCR came from a man aged 25-45 years who had recovered from COVID-19.

CDR3 in amino acids: CASSLQGTGVGEKLFF. The CDR3 DNA is TGTGCCAGCAGCCTTCAGGGTACAGGGGTCGGGGAAAAACTGTTTTTT. The chain is built from TRBV5-6 and TRBJ1-4, with 7 bases lining up with TRBD1. This CDR3 spans 16 amino acids. Per germline, CDR1 SGHDT and CDR2 YYEEEE. After removal of 4 bases from V and 8 bases from J, the junction contained 14 bases not matched to a gene.